This T cell receptor (beta chain) was recorded in a study of blood T cell repertoires in COVID-19. Profiling relied on immunoSEQ multiplex PCR, and the TCRdb table lists in-frame clones only, not all of them. The table has roughly 130,000 clones, roughly 84% seen once. Seattle patient enrollment occurred during active infection, with longitudinal follow-up thereafter. V lost 3 bases and J lost 7; bases outside the gene matches: 10. The germline gives CDR1 SGHNT, CDR2 YYREEE (reference sequence). The CDR3 runs to 16 residues. The receptor was derived from a man aged 30 to 39 with COVID-19, enrolled during active disease. The sequencing input was peripheral blood. The chain combines TRBV5-4 with TRBJ2-3; TRBD2 matches at 11 bases. The CDR3 reads CASSSSGTSGINTQYF. The CDR3 coding sequence is TGTGCCAGCAGCTCCTCCGGGACTAGCGGAATAAATACGCAGTATTTT. Combining the CDR3 with reference TRBV5-4 and TRBJ2-3 gives the whole variable domain ETGVTQSPTHLIKTRGQQVTLRCSSQSGHNTVSWYQQALGQGPQFIFQYYREEENGRGNFPPRFSGLQFPNYSSELNVNALELDDSALYLCASSSSGTSGINTQYFGPGTRLTVL.